The present entry profiles one T cell receptor (beta chain) with its context. This clone was observed a single time. What this receptor recognizes is not known. Base qualities are not recorded, but no much larger clone differs from it by a single base. This same CDR3 is encoded by further DNA sequences in the sample. CDR1 and CDR2, per the germline V gene, are MNHEY and SVGAGI. Taken from cysteine to phenylalanine, the CDR3 has 14 residues. The CDR3 DNA has 42 bases and is translated from base 1. The V end gives up 6 bases and the J end 8 bases, leaving 7 bases in the junction not matched to a gene. This entry is derived from a study of shared clonotypes between healthy human individuals (dated by TCRdb to between 2020 and 2021). Study-wide context: The cohort included three men and a couple of women between 18 and 49 years of age. To estimate repertoire size and how much clonotype sharing occurs between individuals, the study deeply sequenced the blood TCR repertoires of about five healthy adults. Different laboratories and diverse techniques were used to prepare libraries and sequence TCR repertoires, to increase sequencing depth and limit assay-specific biases. Leukapheresis yielded between about 0.94 and 10 billion PBMCs per donor. Per donor, three plates each were used for CD4 naive and CD4 memory, two for CD8 naive, and one for CD8 memory. What the work shows at the level of the full study, not this receptor alone: Approximately 5% of naive CD4, around 4% of naive CD8, approximately 2% of memory CD4, and about 0.4% of memory CD8 clonotypes were shared across a few donors. Sampling was limited to blood, and TCR repertoires in tissue likely differ from TCR repertoires in blood. Rarefaction of sorted-subset datasets indicated incomplete sequencing despite the large sequencing depth. Naive subsets generally had larger estimated clonotype richness than memory subsets did. Pairwise subsampling led to the expectation that sequencing depth would affect the degree of clonotype sharing among donors. The genetic and exposure-history diversity represented was limited by the small number of donors. Higher generation probabilities were observed for clonotypes shared by all four sorted-subset donors than for non-shared clonotypes.

Using the deep immunoSEQ assay, TCR CDR3 regions were amplified from genomic DNA by multiplex PCR. For each cell subset, the extracted genomic DNA was distributed evenly across all wells of several immunoSEQ 96-well plates, and each plate served as one replicate. For sorted subsets, approximately 200 ng of genomic DNA, equivalent to 30,000 or so T cell genomes, went into each replicate PCR. Purified libraries were measured with a Qubit 3.0 fluorometer, size-checked on a Bioanalyzer 2100, and measured again with the KAPA Library Quantification kit. A separate single-read 150-cycle Illumina NextSeq 550 flow cell was used to sequence each immunoSEQ 96-well plate. The original pipeline was this. Because the immunoSEQ output held only junctional sequences and lacked quality scores, the filtering could not match the filtering applied to full-length reads. To assign V/J genes and CDR3, sequences were annotated against IMGT germline references using PyIR, a Python wrapper for IgBLAST v1.9. Any read was removed if the V/J assignment was weak (E-value above 1e-6), the CDR3 was missing, or the read contained stop codons, out-of-frame junctions, or ambiguous translated residues. V3J clonotypes were defined as sequences sharing an identical inferred V gene, J gene, and CDR3 amino acid sequence. To compute the percentage overlap between repertoires, the number of shared unique clonotypes was divided by the size of the smaller repertoire. RTK rarefaction, the Chao1 estimator, and Recon v2.1 estimates of unobserved clonotypes were used to assess repertoire richness. For all TCRbeta clonotypes obtained by the gDNA method from a few donors, generation probabilities were computed with OLGA. In TCRdb, the immuneACCESS table is reduced to in-frame sequences with V and J assigned. These tables do not hold every clone; where another copy was compared, an unresolved V gene accounts for under half, and the others remain unexplained. V and J calls plus clone size are reproduced from that table; the DNA served to infer D and trimming. The table for this sample lists millions of clones; roughly nine tenths of them were counted only once. Over 0.12% of the sample goes to the ten largest clones.

Donors were healthy HIV-negative adults with no recently reported acute infections or vaccinations. Only Caucasian adults living in Nashville, Tennessee, USA were represented among the donors. CD4+ T cells were enriched through magnetic negative selection, after which naive cells were positively selected on CD45RA and the remaining negative fraction served as the memory subset. Blood was collected by leukapheresis, and PBMCs were isolated by Ficoll-Histopaque density gradient centrifugation and then cryopreserved in liquid nitrogen vapor phase. Analytical flow cytometry was used to check the purity and quantity of every magnetically sorted T cell population. Genomic DNA was isolated from each sorted fraction and quantified by UV absorbance on a Nanodrop 2000c.

Material for sequencing was naive CD4+ T cells sorted from blood. The cell subset or site label of this sample denotes: CD45RA+ positively selected. The source of this sequence is a man aged 18 to 29 in good health. The chain employs TRBV6-5 and TRBJ1-4, and TRBD1 matches 9 of the central bases. The DNA is TGTGCCAGCAGCCCACAGGGGGCGGGCGAAAAACTGTTTTTT. Its translation reads: CASSPQGAGEKLFF.